The subject of this entry is one T cell receptor (beta chain). Profiling relied on immunoSEQ multiplex PCR, and the TCRdb table lists in-frame clones only, not all of them. The table lists some 94,000 clones, 84% of them singletons. The data belong to a study of blood T cell repertoires in COVID-19. Study-level information: The United States, Italy and Spain supplied acute and convalescent COVID-19 samples.

J was trimmed by 7 bases and V by 2 bases; bases with no gene match: 13. CDR1 MGHRA and CDR2 YSYEKL come from the germline V gene. This CDR3 has 17 residues. This TCR came from a man between 65 and 80 years old with active or convalescent COVID-19. Source material: peripheral blood. The rearrangement uses TRBV4-1 and TRBJ2-3; the match to TRBD2 covers 9 bases. The DNA of the CDR3 is TGCGCCAGCAGCCAATCAGGGACTAGCCGGGGCTTGAATACGCAGTATTTT. Translation: CASSQSGTSRGLNTQYF.